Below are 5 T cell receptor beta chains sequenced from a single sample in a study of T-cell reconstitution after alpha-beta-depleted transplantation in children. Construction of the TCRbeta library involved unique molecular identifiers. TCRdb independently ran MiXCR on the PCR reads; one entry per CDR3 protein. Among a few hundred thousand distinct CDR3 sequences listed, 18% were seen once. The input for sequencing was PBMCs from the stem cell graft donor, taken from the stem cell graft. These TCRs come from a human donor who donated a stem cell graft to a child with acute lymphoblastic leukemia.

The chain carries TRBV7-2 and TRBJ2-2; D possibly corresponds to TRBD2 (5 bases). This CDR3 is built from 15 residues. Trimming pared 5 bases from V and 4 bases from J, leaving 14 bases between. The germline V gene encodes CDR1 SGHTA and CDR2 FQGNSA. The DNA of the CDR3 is TGTGCCAGCAGCCCCAAGGCGGGCCTCACCGGGGAGCTGTTTTTT. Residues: CASSPKAGLTGELFF.

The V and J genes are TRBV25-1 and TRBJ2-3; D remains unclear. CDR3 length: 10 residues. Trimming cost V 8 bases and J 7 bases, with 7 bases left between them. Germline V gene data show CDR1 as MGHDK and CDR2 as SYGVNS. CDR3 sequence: CASERYTQYF. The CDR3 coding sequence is TGTGCCAGCGAGAGGTATACGCAGTATTTT.

The DNA for the CDR3 is TGTGCCAGCAGCTTAGACAGGGGACACGGGGAGCTGTTTTTT. Translated: CASSLDRGHGELFF. This sequence joins TRBV11-2 and TRBJ2-2, with TRBD1 as a possible D gene (6 bases). The germline V and J ends were trimmed by 0 bases and 7 bases, with 9 bases remaining between them. Germline values: CDR1 SGHAT, CDR2 FQNNGV. This CDR3 contains 14 residues.

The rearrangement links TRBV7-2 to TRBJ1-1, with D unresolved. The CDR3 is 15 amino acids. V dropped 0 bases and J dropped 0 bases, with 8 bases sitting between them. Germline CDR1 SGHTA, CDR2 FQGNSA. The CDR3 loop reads CASSLARTMNTEAFF. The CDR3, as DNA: TGTGCCAGCAGCTTAGCCAGGACCATGAACACTGAAGCTTTCTTT.

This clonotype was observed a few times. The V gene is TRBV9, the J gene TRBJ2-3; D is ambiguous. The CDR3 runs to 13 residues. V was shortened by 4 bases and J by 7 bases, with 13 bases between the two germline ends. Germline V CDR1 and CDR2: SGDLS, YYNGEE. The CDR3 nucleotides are TGTGCCAGCAGCCCCCGAAGGCGATATACGCAGTATTTT. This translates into CASSPRRRYTQYF.